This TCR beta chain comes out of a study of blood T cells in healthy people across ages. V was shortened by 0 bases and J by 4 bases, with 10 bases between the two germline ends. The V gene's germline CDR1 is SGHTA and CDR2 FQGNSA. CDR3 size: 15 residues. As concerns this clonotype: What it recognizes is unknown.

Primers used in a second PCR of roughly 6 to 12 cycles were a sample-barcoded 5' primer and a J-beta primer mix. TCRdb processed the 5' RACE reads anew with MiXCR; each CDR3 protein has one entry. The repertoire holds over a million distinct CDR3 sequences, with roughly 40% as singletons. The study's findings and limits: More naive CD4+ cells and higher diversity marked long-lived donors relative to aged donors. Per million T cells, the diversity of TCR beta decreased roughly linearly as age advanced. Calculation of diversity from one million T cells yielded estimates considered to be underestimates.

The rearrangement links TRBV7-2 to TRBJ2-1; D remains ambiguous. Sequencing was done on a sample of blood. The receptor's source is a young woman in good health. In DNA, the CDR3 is TGTGCCAGCAGCTTAGCTCCCTTCCCATACAATGAGCAGTTCTTC. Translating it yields CASSLAPFPYNEQFF.